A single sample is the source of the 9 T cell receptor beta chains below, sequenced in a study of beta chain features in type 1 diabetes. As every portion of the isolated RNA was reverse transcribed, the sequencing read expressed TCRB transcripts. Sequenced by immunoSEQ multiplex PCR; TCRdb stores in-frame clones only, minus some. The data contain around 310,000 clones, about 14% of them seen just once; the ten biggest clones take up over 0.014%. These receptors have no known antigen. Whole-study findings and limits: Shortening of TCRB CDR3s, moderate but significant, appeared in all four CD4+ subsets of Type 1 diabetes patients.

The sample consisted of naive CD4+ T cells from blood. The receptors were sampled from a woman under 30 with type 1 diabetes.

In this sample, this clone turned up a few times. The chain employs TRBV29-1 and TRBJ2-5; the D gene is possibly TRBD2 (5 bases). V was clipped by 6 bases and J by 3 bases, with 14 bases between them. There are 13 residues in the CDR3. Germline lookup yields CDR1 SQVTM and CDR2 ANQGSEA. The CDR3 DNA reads TGCAGCGTGTTCATCCCGGGAAAAGAGACCCAGTACTTC. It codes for CSVFIPGKETQYF.

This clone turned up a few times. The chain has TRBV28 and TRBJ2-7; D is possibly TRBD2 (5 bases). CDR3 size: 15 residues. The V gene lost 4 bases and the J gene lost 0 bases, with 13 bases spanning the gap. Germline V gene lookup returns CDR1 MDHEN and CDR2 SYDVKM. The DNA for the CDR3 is TGTGCCAGCAGTTCCCCAGCGGAAAGCTCCTACGAGCAGTACTTC. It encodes CASSSPAESSYEQYF.

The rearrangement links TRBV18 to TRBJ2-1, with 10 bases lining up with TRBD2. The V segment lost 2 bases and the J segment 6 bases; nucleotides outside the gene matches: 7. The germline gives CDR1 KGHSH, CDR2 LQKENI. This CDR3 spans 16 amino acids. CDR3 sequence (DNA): TGTGCCAGCTCACCATCGAGCGGGAGGGCGGGCAATGAGCAGTTCTTC. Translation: CASSPSSGRAGNEQFF.

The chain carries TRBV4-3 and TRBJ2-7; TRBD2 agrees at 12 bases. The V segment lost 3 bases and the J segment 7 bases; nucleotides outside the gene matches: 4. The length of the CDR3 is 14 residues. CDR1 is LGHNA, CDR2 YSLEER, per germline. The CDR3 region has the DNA TGCGCCAGCAGCCATTCTGGACTAGCGGGAGAGCAGTACGTC. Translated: CASSHSGLAGEQYV.

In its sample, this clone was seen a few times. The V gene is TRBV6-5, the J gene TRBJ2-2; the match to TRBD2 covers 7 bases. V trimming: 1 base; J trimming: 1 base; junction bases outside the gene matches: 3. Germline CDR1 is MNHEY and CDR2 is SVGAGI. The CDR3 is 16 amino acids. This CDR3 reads CASSYWAGVNTGELFF. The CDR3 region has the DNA TGTGCCAGCAGTTACTGGGCGGGAGTGAACACCGGGGAGCTGTTTTTT.

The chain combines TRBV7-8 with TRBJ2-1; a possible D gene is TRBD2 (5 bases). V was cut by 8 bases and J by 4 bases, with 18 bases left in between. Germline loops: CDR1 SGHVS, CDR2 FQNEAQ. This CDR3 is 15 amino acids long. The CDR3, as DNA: TGTGCCAGCGCCAATAGGGCGGGTTTTTACAATGAGCAGTTCTTC. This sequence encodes CASANRAGFYNEQFF. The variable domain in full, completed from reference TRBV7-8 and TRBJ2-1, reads GAGVSQSPRYKVAKRGQDVALRCDPISGHVSLFWYQQALGQGPEFLTYFQNEAQLDKSGLPSDRFFAERPEGSVSTLKIQRTQQEDSAVYLCASANRAGFYNEQFFGPGTRLTVL.

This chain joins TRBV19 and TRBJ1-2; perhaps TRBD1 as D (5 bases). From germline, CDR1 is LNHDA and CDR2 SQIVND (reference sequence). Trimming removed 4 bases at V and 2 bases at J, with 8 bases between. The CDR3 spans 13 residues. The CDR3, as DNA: TGTGCCAGTAGTAAAAGACAGAACTATGGCTACACCTTC. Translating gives CASSKRQNYGYTF. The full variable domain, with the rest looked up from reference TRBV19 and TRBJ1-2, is DGGITQSPKYLFRKEGQNVTLSCEQNLNHDAMYWYRQDPGQGLRLIYYSQIVNDFQKGDIAEGYSVSREKKESFPLTVTSAQKNPTAFYLCASSKRQNYGYTFGSGTRLTVV.

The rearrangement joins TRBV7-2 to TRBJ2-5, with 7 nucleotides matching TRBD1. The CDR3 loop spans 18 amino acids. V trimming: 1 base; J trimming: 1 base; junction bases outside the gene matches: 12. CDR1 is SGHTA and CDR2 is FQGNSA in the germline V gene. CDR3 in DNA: TGTGCCAGCAGCTTAGTCGTATCCCCGACAGGGACCCAAGAGACCCAGTACTTC. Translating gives CASSLVVSPTGTQETQYF.

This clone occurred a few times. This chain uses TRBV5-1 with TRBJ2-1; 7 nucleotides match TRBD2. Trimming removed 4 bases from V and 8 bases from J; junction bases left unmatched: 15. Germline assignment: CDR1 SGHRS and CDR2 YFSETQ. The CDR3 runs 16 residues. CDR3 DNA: TGCGCCAGCAGCCCCCTCACTAGCGTCACGCTACATGAGCAGTTCTTC. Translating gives CASSPLTSVTLHEQFF.